This T cell receptor beta chain was recovered during a study of CD8+ T cells in alopecia areata. The length of the CDR3 is 13 residues. Germline V CDR1 and CDR2: SQVTM, ANQGSEA. Findings and caveats of the study: Scalp sequencing also captures normal skin's resident alphabeta T cells.

After isolation, RNA underwent reverse transcription to generate cDNA as the sequencing template. Assay: immunoSEQ multiplex PCR; the TCRdb copy retains only in-frame clones and omits some. The repertoire holds approximately 190,000 clones, with more than 45% as singletons. Concerning this clone: Its antigen is not known.

Treatment of the sample: oral pan-JAK inhibitor, 5-10 mg twice daily. This chain uses TRBV29-1 with TRBJ2-7, with D possibly being TRBD1 (5 bases). Sample: CD4+ T cells sorted from blood, taken at week 24, from a patient treated with tofacitinib. The receptor comes from a human donor with alopecia areata. CDR3 amino acids: CSTRRAESYEQYF. CDR3 nucleotides: TGCAGTACCCGCAGGGCTGAGTCCTACGAGCAGTACTTC.